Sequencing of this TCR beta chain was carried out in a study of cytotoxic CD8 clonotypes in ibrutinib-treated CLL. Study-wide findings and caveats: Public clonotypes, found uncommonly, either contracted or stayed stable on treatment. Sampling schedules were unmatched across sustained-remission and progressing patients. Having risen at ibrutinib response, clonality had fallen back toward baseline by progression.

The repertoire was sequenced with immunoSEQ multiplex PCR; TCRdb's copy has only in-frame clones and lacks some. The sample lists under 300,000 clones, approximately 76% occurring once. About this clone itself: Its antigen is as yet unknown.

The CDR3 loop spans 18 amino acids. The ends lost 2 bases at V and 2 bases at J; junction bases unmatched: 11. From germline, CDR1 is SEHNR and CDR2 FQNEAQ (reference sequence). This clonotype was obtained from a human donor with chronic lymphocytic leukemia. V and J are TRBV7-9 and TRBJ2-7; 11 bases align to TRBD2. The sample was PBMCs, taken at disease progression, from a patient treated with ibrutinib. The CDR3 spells CASSLYTRGTSGPYEQYF. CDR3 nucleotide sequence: TGTGCCAGCAGCTTATACACTCGCGGGACTAGCGGTCCCTACGAGCAGTACTTC.